This is a list of T cell receptor beta chains from one sample in a study of cytomegalovirus exposure and HLA in healthy donors. This table comes from immunoSEQ multiplex PCR, and its TCRdb copy is limited to in-frame clones, with some not included. The profile covers tens of thousands of clones, with 70% to 85% appearing a single time and 2.1% taken by the ten largest. Sequencing was performed on PBMCs. The origin of the receptors is a man between 18 and 29 years old in good health and CMV-seronegative. The CDR3 runs from the conserved cysteine through the conserved F or W. The D gene is left open where the match is weak. Clone size is shown for a subset of rows, as once, few, many or a class of expanded clone.

>-|TRBV5-1|-|TRBJ2-3
TGCGCCAGCAGCTTGGGCGGCGGAGCTAGCACAGATACGCAGTATTTT
CASSLGGGASTDTQYF
>TRBD1|TRBV7-9|-|TRBJ1-1
TGTGCCAGCAGCTTATTACAGGGGCTTGCCGCGAACACTGAAGCTTTCTTT
CASSLLQGLAANTEAFF
>-|TRBV7-9|-|TRBJ2-7
TGTGCCAGCAGCTTACGCTCGCTTTCTAGCTCCTACGAGCAGTACTTC
CASSLRSLSSSYEQYF
>TRBD1|TRBV7-9|-|TRBJ2-7
TGTGCCAGCAGCTTAGGCCGACAGGGGGCAGGGCATGGCTACGAGCAGTACTTC
CASSLGRQGAGHGYEQYF
>-|TRBV7-8|-|TRBJ1-5
TGTGCCAGCAGCACCCGACAGGACAATCAGCCCCAGCATTTT
CASSTRQDNQPQHF
>TRBD1|TRBV10-3|-|TRBJ1-4
TGTGCCATCAGTGACAGGGGGGATGAAAAACTGTTTTTT
CAISDRGDEKLFF
>-|TRBV29-1|-|TRBJ2-1
TGCAGCGTTGGCTACAGGGTTGACAATGAGCAGTTCTTC
CSVGYRVDNEQFF
>-|TRBV29-1|-|TRBJ2-7
TGCAGCGTTGAAGACCGCCCTACCTACGAGCAGTACTTC
CSVEDRPTYEQYF
>-|TRBV7-9|once|TRBJ1-1
TGTGCCAGCAGCTTAGCGGGTCGGGTGAACACTGAAGCTTTCTTT
CASSLAGRVNTEAFF
>-|TRBV9|-|TRBJ1-2
TGTGCCAGCAGGTCGGATCCGGGTAGGACAAACTATGGCTACACCTTC
CASRSDPGRTNYGYTF